The present entry profiles one T cell receptor beta chain with its context. The table came from immunoSEQ multiplex PCR; TCRdb's copy has only in-frame clones and leaves some out. In the table there are 150,000 to 200,000 clones, over 85% of which are singletons. These data originate in a study of control samples from healthy donors and cancer patients. The CDR3 consists of 14 residues. Trimming took 4 bases from V and 8 from J; bases not matched to a gene: 5. CDR1 SGHRS and CDR2 YFSETQ come from the germline V gene. The clonotype originates from a man under 40 in good health. The chain links TRBV5-1 to TRBJ1-4; the match to TRBD1 covers 10 bases. The sample was blood. The CDR3 nucleotides are TGCGCCAGCAGCCGCGGACAGGGGGAAGAAAAACTGTTTTTT. This gives the protein CASSRGQGEEKLFF.